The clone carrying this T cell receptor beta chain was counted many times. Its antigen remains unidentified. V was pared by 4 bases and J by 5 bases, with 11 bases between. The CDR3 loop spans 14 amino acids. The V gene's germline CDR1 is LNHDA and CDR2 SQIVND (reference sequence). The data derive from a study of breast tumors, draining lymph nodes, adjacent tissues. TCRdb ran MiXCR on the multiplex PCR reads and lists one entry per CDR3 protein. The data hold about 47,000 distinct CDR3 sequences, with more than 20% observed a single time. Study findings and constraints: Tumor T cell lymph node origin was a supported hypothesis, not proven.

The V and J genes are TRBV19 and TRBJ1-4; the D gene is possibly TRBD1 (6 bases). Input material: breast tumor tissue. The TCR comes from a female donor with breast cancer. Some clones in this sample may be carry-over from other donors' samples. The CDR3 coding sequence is TGTGCCAGTAGTACAGGGGCACTGAATGAAAAACTGTTTTTT. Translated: CASSTGALNEKLFF.